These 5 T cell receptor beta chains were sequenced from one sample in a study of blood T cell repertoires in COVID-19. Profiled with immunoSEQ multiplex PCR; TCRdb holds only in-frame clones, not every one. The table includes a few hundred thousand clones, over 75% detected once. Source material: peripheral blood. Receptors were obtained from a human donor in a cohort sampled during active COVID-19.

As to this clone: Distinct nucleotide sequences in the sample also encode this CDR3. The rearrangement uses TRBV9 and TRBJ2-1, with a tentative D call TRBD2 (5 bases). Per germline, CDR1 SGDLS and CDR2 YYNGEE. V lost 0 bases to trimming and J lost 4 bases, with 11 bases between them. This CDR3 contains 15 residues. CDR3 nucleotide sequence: TGTGCCAGCAGCGTAGGTGGGAGCCTGTACAATGAGCAGTTCTTC. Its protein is CASSVGGSLYNEQFF.

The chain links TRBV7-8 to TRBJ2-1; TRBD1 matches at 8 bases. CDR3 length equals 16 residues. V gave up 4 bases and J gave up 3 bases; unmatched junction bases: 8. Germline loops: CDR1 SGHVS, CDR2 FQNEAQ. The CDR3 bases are TGTGCCAGCAGCTCATTGGACAGGGCTAACTACAATGAGCAGTTCTTC. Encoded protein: CASSSLDRANYNEQFF. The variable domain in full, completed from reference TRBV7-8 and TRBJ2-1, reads GAGVSQSPRYKVAKRGQDVALRCDPISGHVSLFWYQQALGQGPEFLTYFQNEAQLDKSGLPSDRFFAERPEGSVSTLKIQRTQQEDSAVYLCASSSLDRANYNEQFFGPGTRLTVL.

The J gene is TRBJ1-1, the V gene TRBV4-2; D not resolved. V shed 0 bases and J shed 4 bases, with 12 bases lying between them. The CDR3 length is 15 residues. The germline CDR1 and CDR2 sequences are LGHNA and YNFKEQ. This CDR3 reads CASSQEYSRFTEAFF. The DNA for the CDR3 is TGTGCCAGCAGCCAAGAATACTCTCGATTCACTGAAGCTTTCTTT.

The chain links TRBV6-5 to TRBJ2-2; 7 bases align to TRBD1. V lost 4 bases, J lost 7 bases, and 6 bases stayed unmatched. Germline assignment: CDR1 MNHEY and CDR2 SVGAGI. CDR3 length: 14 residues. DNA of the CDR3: TGTGCCAGCAGTTTCAGGGGGTACGACGGGGAGCTGTTTTTT. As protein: CASSFRGYDGELFF.

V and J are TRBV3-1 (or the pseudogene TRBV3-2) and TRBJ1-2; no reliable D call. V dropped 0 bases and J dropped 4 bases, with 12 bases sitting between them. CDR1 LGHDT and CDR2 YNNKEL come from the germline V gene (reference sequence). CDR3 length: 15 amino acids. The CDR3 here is CASSQDRGGRYGYTF. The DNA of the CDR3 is TGTGCCAGCAGCCAAGATCGGGGAGGACGCTATGGCTACACCTTC.